Listed here are 16 T cell receptor beta chains from one sample, sequenced in a study of OX40 agonist ivuxolimab in advanced cancers. Libraries were prepared by immunoSEQ multiplex PCR; TCRdb keeps only in-frame clonotypes and omits some of them. The table includes fewer than 55,000 clones, 84% detected once. Source: CD4+ or CD8+ T cells sorted from blood, taken in a trial of the OX40 agonist ivuxolimab. Every receptor here comes from an adult with an advanced solid tumor such as melanoma, head and neck, liver or kidney cancer.

This clone has more than one count but fewer than ten. The rearrangement joins TRBV28 to TRBJ1-1; 7 nucleotides line up with TRBD1. V trimming: 4 bases; J trimming: 0 bases; junction bases outside the gene matches: 2. The length of the CDR3 is 14 residues. CDR1 MDHEN and CDR2 SYDVKM come from the germline V gene. CDR3: CASSSDRVNTEAFF. CDR3 DNA sequence: TGTGCCAGCAGTTCAGACAGGGTGAACACTGAAGCTTTCTTT.

This clone was seen a few times. This chain joins TRBV5-4 and TRBJ2-1, with D perhaps given as TRBD1 or TRBD2 (5 bases each). The CDR3 is 12 amino acids. Trimming removed 1 base at V and 8 bases at J, with 7 bases between. Germline CDR1 reads SGHNT; CDR2 reads YYREEE (reference sequence). CDR3 in amino acids: CASSLRGDEQFF. In DNA form, the CDR3 reads TGTGCCAGCAGCTTGAGGGGAGATGAGCAGTTCTTC. The variable domain in full, with the rest retrieved from reference TRBV5-4 and TRBJ2-1, is ETGVTQSPTHLIKTRGQQVTLRCSSQSGHNTVSWYQQALGQGPQFIFQYYREEENGRGNFPPRFSGLQFPNYSSELNVNALELDDSALYLCASSLRGDEQFFGPGTRLTVL.

The J gene is TRBJ2-1, the V gene TRBV11-2; D is unclear. Trimming stripped 0 bases from V and 5 bases from J, with 5 bases between. This CDR3 comprises 13 residues. Germline CDR1 SGHAT, CDR2 FQNNGV. CDR3 sequence (DNA): TGTGCCAGCAGCTTAGACGAGAACAATGAGCAGTTCTTC. Its protein product is CASSLDENNEQFF.

V gene TRBV27 combines with J gene TRBJ2-3; 13 nucleotides match TRBD2. CDR1 and CDR2 from the germline V gene are MNHEY and SMNVEV (reference sequence). J gave up 5 bases and V 7 bases, and 6 bases lay outside the gene matches. The CDR3 runs 15 residues. CDR3: CASTTGTSGKDTQYF. CDR3 nucleotide sequence: TGTGCCAGCACCACCGGGACTAGCGGGAAAGATACGCAGTATTTT.

This clone came up once. V usage is TRBV9 and J usage is TRBJ2-7, with a tentative D call TRBD1 (6 bases). V was pared by 1 base and J by 3 bases, with 8 bases between. Germline-derived CDR1 and CDR2 are SGDLS and YYNGEE. The CDR3 has 13 amino acids. The CDR3, as DNA: TGTGCCAGCAGCGTACTCAGGGGCTACGAGCAGTACTTC. Protein sequence: CASSVLRGYEQYF.

The rearrangement uses TRBV7-6 and TRBJ1-4; D call uncertain. CDR3 length equals 18 residues. Germline V gene lookup returns CDR1 SGHVS and CDR2 FNYEAQ. V was cut by 1 base and J by 0 bases, with 15 bases left in between. CDR3 residues: CASSLVSAGRATNEKLFF. The CDR3 DNA follows: TGTGCCAGCAGCTTAGTCTCGGCCGGCCGTGCAACTAATGAAAAACTGTTTTTT.

This clone has more than one count but fewer than ten. The chain uses TRBV7-6 and TRBJ2-1, with TRBD1 matching over 9 bases. The trim removed 1 base at V and 6 bases at J, leaving 7 bases unmatched. Per germline, CDR1 SGHVS and CDR2 FNYEAQ. This CDR3 contains 16 residues. As DNA, the CDR3 is TGTGCCAGCAGCTTAGGTTGGGGACAGGGCGGCAATGAGCAGTTCTTC. Protein: CASSLGWGQGGNEQFF.

The genes are TRBV4-1 and TRBJ2-1; 9 bases match TRBD2. This CDR3 has 16 residues. V lost 2 bases to trimming and J lost 3 bases; unmatched junction nucleotides: 5. Germline CDR1 is MGHRA and CDR2 is YSYEKL. CDR3: CASSQLAGANYNEQFF. CDR3 DNA: TGCGCCAGCAGCCAATTAGCGGGAGCCAACTACAATGAGCAGTTCTTC.

The chain is built from TRBV7-9 and TRBJ2-2; TRBD1 might be the D (5 bases). Per the germline V gene, CDR1 is SEHNR and CDR2 is FQNEAQ (reference sequence). The CDR3 is 13 residues long. Trimming cost V 5 bases and J 5 bases, with 9 bases left between them. The CDR3 DNA reads TGTGCCAGCAGCCCCCCAGGGACCGGGGAGCTGTTTTTT. This gives the protein CASSPPGTGELFF.

Relative to its sample, this clone is medium-sized. V usage is TRBV28 and J usage is TRBJ1-4, with 8 bases matching TRBD1. The junction had 10 bases not matched to a gene; V was cut back by 7 bases and J by 3 bases. There are 16 residues in the CDR3. CDR1 and CDR2 (germline): MDHEN, SYDVKM. The CDR3 DNA is TGTGCCAGCATCAATTCCGGGACAGGCGCTAATGAAAAACTGTTTTTT. Translation: CASINSGTGANEKLFF.

This rearrangement joins TRBV5-1 to TRBJ2-1, with D possibly being TRBD2 (5 bases). The CDR3 totals 16 residues. Germline assignment: CDR1 SGHRS and CDR2 YFSETQ. With 4 bases removed from V and 4 bases from J, the gap between germline ends came to 18 bases. The CDR3 loop is CASSPTRDGVYNEQFF. CDR3 DNA sequence: TGCGCCAGCAGCCCTACTCGGGATGGGGTATACAATGAGCAGTTCTTC. The variable domain in full, completed from reference TRBV5-1 and TRBJ2-1, reads KAGVTQTPRYLIKTRGQQVTLSCSPISGHRSVSWYQQTPGQGLQFLFEYFSETQRNKGNFPGRFSGRQFSNSRSEMNVSTLELGDSALYLCASSPTRDGVYNEQFFGPGTRLTVL.

This chain links TRBV7-2 with TRBJ1-3; D is undetermined. The CDR3 is 15 residues long. Germline lookup yields CDR1 SGHTA and CDR2 FQGNSA. Trimming removed 1 base from V and 3 bases from J, with 10 bases in between. CDR3 sequence (DNA): TGTGCCAGCAGCTTAGGGCAGGCGAGTGGAAACACCATATATTTT. Encoded protein: CASSLGQASGNTIYF.

The chain is built from TRBV29-1 and TRBJ1-4; D unclear. This CDR3 is 14 amino acids long. Germline CDR1 SQVTM, CDR2 ANQGSEA. Trimming took off 4 bases at V and 7 bases at J, with 16 bases between the two ends. CDR3 coding DNA: TGCAGCGTTGGGGATTCAGGATGGGGTGAAAAACTGTTTTTT. Protein product: CSVGDSGWGEKLFF.

This clone was seen a handful of times. The V gene is TRBV19, the J gene TRBJ2-7; 7 nucleotides match TRBD1. The V segment lost 5 bases and the J segment 5 bases; nucleotides outside the gene matches: 6. Per the germline V gene, CDR1 is LNHDA and CDR2 is SQIVND (reference sequence). The length of the CDR3 is 13 residues. As DNA, the CDR3 is TGTGCCAGTAGTCCTCTACAGGGGAACGAGCAGTACTTC. It codes for CASSPLQGNEQYF.

This clone was seen a handful of times. The genes are TRBV6-6 and TRBJ1-5; D remains ambiguous. This CDR3 comprises 16 residues. CDR1 is MNHNY and CDR2 is SVGAGI in the germline V gene (reference sequence). Trimming removed 2 bases from V and 5 bases from J, with 16 bases in between. In nucleotides, the CDR3 is TGTGCCAGCAGTTACCAGAGGACGGGCCGGGATCAGCCCCAGCATTTT. Its protein is CASSYQRTGRDQPQHF.

This chain connects TRBV2 to TRBJ2-3; unclear D gene. The CDR3 is 15 residues long. V dropped 7 bases and J dropped 1 base, with 15 bases sitting between them. Germline CDR1 and CDR2: SNHLY and FYNNEI. CDR3 region: CASTGGVGRTDTQYF. CDR3 DNA: TGTGCCAGCACCGGTGGGGTTGGGCGCACAGATACGCAGTATTTT.